The 10 T cell receptor beta chains presented below share a single source sample, sequenced in a study of PD-1 blockade in classical Hodgkin lymphoma. Each and every patient relapsed after autologous stem cell transplantation, and patients got differing brentuximab vedotin exposure. Repertoires were generated with immunoSEQ multiplex PCR, while TCRdb's copy carries only in-frame clones and drops some. This repertoire shows 14,000 or so clones, approximately 80% found once; its top ten account for approximately 25%. The material was peripheral blood mononuclear cells (PBMCs), obtained at baseline. The receptors come from a human donor with classical Hodgkin lymphoma.

V gene TRBV7-2 combines with J gene TRBJ2-7; 10 positions match TRBD2. CDR1 and CDR2 from the germline V gene are SGHTA and FQGNSA. This CDR3 region has 16 residues. J lost 4 bases, V lost 2 bases, and 8 bases had no gene match. CDR3 nucleotides: TGTGCCAGCAGCTTAAAAGCGGGGGGGCCTGGGTACGAGCAGTACTTC. Translation gives CASSLKAGGPGYEQYF.

The chain employs TRBV4-1 and TRBJ2-3; TRBD2 matches at 11 bases. The length of the CDR3 is 19 residues. CDR1 MGHRA and CDR2 YSYEKL come from the germline V gene. The J segment lost 0 bases and the V segment lost 2 bases, leaving 10 bases of the junction unmatched. CDR3 residues: CASSQFGVAGGTSTDTQYF. The CDR3 DNA reads as TGCGCCAGCAGCCAATTTGGGGTAGCGGGGGGGACTAGCACAGATACGCAGTATTTT.

A word on this clone: A junction boundary mismatches the germline segment, possibly from a read error. The V gene is TRBV5-3, the J gene TRBJ2-7; either TRBD1 or TRBD2 may supply D (5 bases each). TRBV5-3 is an ORF for which the function is uncertain. The CDR3 is 14 residues long. The CDR3 DNA sequence: TGTGCCAGCAGCTTGATGGCCGGGGCCGACGAGCAGTACTTC. It codes for CASSLMAGADEQYF.

This clone turned up a few times. The CDR3 region has the DNA TGTGCCAGCAGTGTGGGTGGTAGCACCGGGGAGCTGTTTTTT. Its protein product is CASSVGGSTGELFF. The chain uses TRBV6-4 and TRBJ2-2; unclear D gene. V was shortened by 4 bases and J by 4 bases, with 10 bases between the two germline ends. The CDR3 totals 14 residues. CDR1 and CDR2 (germline): MRHNA, SNTAGT.

CDR3 in DNA: TGTGCCAGCAGTTTATCGAAAGGGGTCGTCGGGGGGGCCATGAACATTCAGTACTTC. It is translated as CASSLSKGVVGGAMNIQYF. The chain has TRBV27 and TRBJ2-4; 8 bases align to TRBD2. This CDR3 contains 19 residues. V dropped 0 bases and J dropped 7; count of bases not matched to a gene: 17. Germline assignment: CDR1 MNHEY and CDR2 SMNVEV (reference sequence).

This clone occurred once. This chain connects TRBV7-9 to TRBJ1-2, with 8 bases lining up with TRBD1. Germline V gene data show CDR1 as SEHNR and CDR2 as FQNEAQ (reference sequence). Trimming removed 4 bases from V and 8 bases from J; junction bases left unmatched: 12. There are 15 residues in the CDR3. The CDR3 here is CASSSQGALQKGYTF. The CDR3 DNA is TGTGCCAGCAGCTCCCAGGGGGCCCTTCAGAAAGGCTACACCTTC.

This clone was seen a few times. The chain joins TRBV4-3 to TRBJ2-7; 9 bases agree with TRBD2. CDR3 length: 16 residues. V lost 0 bases, J lost 2 bases, and 5 bases stayed unmatched. Germline lookup yields CDR1 LGHNA and CDR2 YSLEER. The CDR3 nucleotides are TGCGCCAGCAGCCAAGATCTGGCTAGCGGGGCCTACGAGCAGTACTTC. As protein: CASSQDLASGAYEQYF.

The chain joins TRBV5-6 to TRBJ2-3, with unresolved D. V was shortened by 3 bases and J by 0 bases, with 11 bases between the two germline ends. Germline V gives CDR1 SGHDT, CDR2 YYEEEE. The CDR3 contains 15 residues. Written as DNA, the CDR3 is TGTGCCAGCAGCTCCTGGGTCGGAAGCACAGATACGCAGTATTTT. It translates to CASSSWVGSTDTQYF.

This clone is medium-sized. CDR3 in DNA: TGTGCCAGCAGTTTAACAGGGGACTATGGCTACACCTTC. Translation: CASSLTGDYGYTF. This chain joins TRBV7-9 and TRBJ1-2; 7 nucleotides agree with TRBD1. CDR3 length: 13 amino acids. The V segment lost 6 bases and the J segment 3 bases; nucleotides outside the gene matches: 4. CDR1 and CDR2 (germline): SEHNR, FQNEAQ (reference sequence).

CDR3 sequence (DNA): TGTGCCAGTGGTGGTACCCAGGTTGGCTATGGCTACACCTTC. Translated, it gives CASGGTQVGYGYTF. The chain carries TRBV27 and TRBJ1-2, with D unclear. The CDR3 is 14 amino acids. V lost 9 bases and J lost 4, with 18 bases in between. Per the germline V gene, CDR1 is MNHEY and CDR2 is SMNVEV (reference sequence).